The 13 T cell receptor beta chains below all came from one sample that was sequenced in a study of blood T cell repertoires in COVID-19. Here immunoSEQ multiplex PCR was the method, and the copy in TCRdb shows in-frame clones only, minus some. Of around 260,000 clones in the sample, roughly 84% were seen once. The sequenced sample consisted of peripheral blood. The receptors derive from an older person with COVID-19, enrolled during active disease.

In its sample, this clone was seen once. V gene TRBV21-1 combines with J gene TRBJ1-1. TRBV21-1 is given as a pseudogene. The CDR3 length is 18 residues. CDR3 DNA: TGTGCCAGCAGCAAGGGCCGGGGGTGCGTACAAATCGTCTCCGAAGCTTTCTTT. Its translation is CASSKGRGCVQIVSEAFF.

The chain couples TRBV28 to TRBJ2-7; TRBD1 might be the D (5 bases). Trimming removed 2 bases at V and 0 bases at J, with 14 bases between. The CDR3 has 16 residues. Germline V lookup: CDR1 MDHEN, CDR2 SYDVKM. Here the CDR3 DNA reads TGTGCCAGCAGTTTAAGTAGGGGCTTGAGCTCCTACGAGCAGTACTTC. It is translated as CASSLSRGLSSYEQYF.

The J gene is TRBJ2-3, the V gene TRBV5-1, with D uncertain. CDR1 is SGHRS and CDR2 is YFSETQ in the germline V gene. Trimming cost V 1 base and J 6 bases, with 3 bases left between them. The CDR3 is 11 residues long. The CDR3 coding sequence is TGCGCCAGCAGCTTGCTGGATACGCAGTATTTT. Translated: CASSLLDTQYF.

In DNA form, the CDR3 reads TGTGCCAGCAGTTTACCGTCTAGAAACATTCAGTACTTC. Its protein is CASSLPSRNIQYF. The chain uses TRBV28 and TRBJ2-4; unclear D gene. V shed 2 bases and J shed 6 bases, with 8 bases lying between them. Per the germline V gene, CDR1 is MDHEN and CDR2 is SYDVKM. This CDR3 has 13 residues.

The chain employs TRBV19 and TRBJ2-3, with TRBD2 matching 10 bases. V lost 6 bases to trimming and J lost 5 bases; unmatched junction nucleotides: 14. Per the germline V gene, CDR1 is LNHDA and CDR2 is SQIVND (reference sequence). The CDR3 loop spans 17 amino acids. The CDR3 nucleotides read TGTGCCAGTAGCCCACTCCGGACTAGCGGTAAAGGAGATACGCAGTATTTT. Protein product: CASSPLRTSGKGDTQYF. Combining the CDR3 with reference TRBV19 and TRBJ2-3 gives the whole variable domain DGGITQSPKYLFRKEGQNVTLSCEQNLNHDAMYWYRQDPGQGLRLIYYSQIVNDFQKGDIAEGYSVSREKKESFPLTVTSAQKNPTAFYLCASSPLRTSGKGDTQYFGPGTRLTVL.

The V and J genes are TRBV5-1 and TRBJ1-1; D not resolved. Germline values: CDR1 SGHRS, CDR2 YFSETQ. V lost 0 bases and J lost 6, with 9 bases in between. The CDR3 contains 13 residues. CDR3 in amino acids: CASSLGSPAEAFF. The CDR3 coding sequence is TGCGCCAGCAGCTTGGGATCACCGGCTGAAGCTTTCTTT.

J is TRBJ2-3 and V is TRBV3-1 (or the pseudogene TRBV3-2), with 12 positions matching TRBD2. Germline CDR1 and CDR2: LGHDT and YNNKEL (reference sequence). This CDR3 has 16 residues. Trimming cost V 4 bases and J 0 bases; bases outside gene matches: 2. The CDR3: CASSLGLAGSTDTQYF. CDR3 DNA sequence: TGTGCCAGCAGCCTAGGACTAGCGGGGAGCACAGATACGCAGTATTTT.

The gene calls are TRBV7-9 and TRBJ1-2, with D maybe TRBD1 (5 bases). The V gene lost 5 bases and the J gene lost 0 bases, with 13 bases spanning the gap. The CDR3 spans 15 residues. Germline V gene data show CDR1 as SEHNR and CDR2 as FQNEAQ (reference sequence). The CDR3 loop reads CASSRTDIPNYGYTF. CDR3 nucleotide sequence: TGTGCCAGCAGCCGTACGGACATTCCTAACTATGGCTACACCTTC.

The chain employs TRBV5-4 and TRBJ1-4; weak D call: TRBD1 (6 bases). V shed 4 bases and J shed 7 bases, with 14 bases lying between them. The CDR3 has 14 amino acids. The germline gives CDR1 SGHNT, CDR2 YYREEE (reference sequence). The chain's CDR3 is CASSIRQDVEKLFF. The CDR3 DNA sequence: TGTGCCAGCAGCATTAGACAGGACGTTGAAAAACTGTTTTTT. Filled out from reference TRBV5-4 and TRBJ1-4, the complete variable domain reads ETGVTQSPTHLIKTRGQQVTLRCSSQSGHNTVSWYQQALGQGPQFIFQYYREEENGRGNFPPRFSGLQFPNYSSELNVNALELDDSALYLCASSIRQDVEKLFFGSGTQLSVL.

This clone was observed once. The chain is built from TRBV5-1 and TRBJ2-3; 7 bases are a match to TRBD2. Germline V gene data show CDR1 as SGHRS and CDR2 as YFSETQ. Losses at the gene ends were 4 bases for V and 5 bases for J; bases not matched to a gene: 10. This CDR3 region has 15 residues. Written as DNA, the CDR3 is TGCGCCAGCAGCCCGTGGGGGAGGGAACGAGATACGCAGTATTTT. Translation: CASSPWGRERDTQYF.

The chain uses TRBV27 and TRBJ1-2; D not resolved. Per germline, CDR1 MNHEY and CDR2 SMNVEV (reference sequence). The V and J ends lost 3 bases and 2 bases respectively, with 7 bases between them. The CDR3 has 13 residues. The CDR3 bases are TGTGCCAGCAGTTTGACACCCAACTATGGCTACACCTTC. This translates into CASSLTPNYGYTF.

This clone was seen a few times. This chain connects TRBV19 to TRBJ2-7; 8 bases agree with TRBD1. The CDR3 totals 16 residues. The junction had 9 bases not matched to a gene; V was cut back by 3 bases and J by 2 bases. Per germline, CDR1 LNHDA and CDR2 SQIVND (reference sequence). This CDR3 is CASSMDRQGRPYEQYF. DNA of the CDR3: TGTGCCAGTAGTATGGACCGACAGGGGCGCCCCTACGAGCAGTACTTC.

CDR3 sequence: CATGPRGVNTGELFF. DNA of the CDR3: TGTGCCACGGGACCGCGGGGGGTAAACACCGGGGAGCTGTTTTTT. The chain joins TRBV24-1 to TRBJ2-2, with TRBD2 matching over 8 bases. J lost 2 bases, V lost 10 bases, and 8 bases had no gene match. The CDR3 runs to 15 residues. The germline V gene encodes CDR1 KGHDR and CDR2 SFDVKD.